The clone carrying this T cell receptor (beta chain) was picked up one time. The source of the sample is a study of CD4 and CD8 cells across lung adenocarcinoma regions. Germline V lookup: CDR1 MNHNS, CDR2 SASEGT. The CDR3 contains 13 residues. Each CDR3 protein is one row after TCRdb ran MiXCR on the PCR reads. The sample holds around 27,000 distinct CDR3 sequences, 50% seen once. Sequenced material: CD8+ T cells from the center of a lung tumor. The clonotype comes from a male donor with lung adenocarcinoma. The CD4 and CD8 labels of this study may be unreliable. The chain carries TRBV6-1 and TRBJ2-1; TRBD1 or TRBD2 may be the D gene (5 bases each). The J call may be in error: the DNA end matches TRBJ2-5 better. This chain's CDR3 is CASSPWDEETQYF. The CDR3 DNA follows: TGTGCCAGCAGTCCATGGGACGAAGAGACCCAGTACTTC.